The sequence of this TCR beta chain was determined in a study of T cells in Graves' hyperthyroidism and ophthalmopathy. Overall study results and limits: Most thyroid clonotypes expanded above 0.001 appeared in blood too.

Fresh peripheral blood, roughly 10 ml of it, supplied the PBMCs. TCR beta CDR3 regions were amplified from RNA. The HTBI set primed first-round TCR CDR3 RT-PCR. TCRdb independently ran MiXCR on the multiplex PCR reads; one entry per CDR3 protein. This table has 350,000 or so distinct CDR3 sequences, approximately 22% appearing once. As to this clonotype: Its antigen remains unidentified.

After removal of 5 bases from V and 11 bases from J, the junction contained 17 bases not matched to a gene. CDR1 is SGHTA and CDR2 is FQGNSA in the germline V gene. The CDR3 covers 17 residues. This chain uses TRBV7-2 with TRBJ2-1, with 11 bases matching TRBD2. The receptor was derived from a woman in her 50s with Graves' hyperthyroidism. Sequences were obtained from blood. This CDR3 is CASSPRTSGLTRIQQFF. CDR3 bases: TGTGCCAGCAGCCCTCGGACTAGCGGGTTGACGAGGATTCAGCAGTTCTTC.